This T cell receptor (beta chain) is from a study of T cells in Graves' hyperthyroidism and ophthalmopathy. RNA transcripts served as the template for amplifying TCR beta CDR3 regions. Initially, a first-round RT-PCR of the TCR CDR3 employed the HTBI primer set. TCRdb analysed the multiplex PCR reads with MiXCR anew, one entry per CDR3 protein. The repertoire has 480,000 or so distinct CDR3 sequences, 14% of them found once; the top ten carry 15% to 20%. V was trimmed by 10 bases and J by 9 bases, leaving 19 bases between them. CDR1 MNHEY and CDR2 SVGEGT come from the germline V gene. This CDR3 has 13 residues. Graves' hyperthyroidism is called stable when ophthalmopathy does not progress within 18 months. Using around 10 ml of fresh peripheral blood, PBMCs were prepared.

The rearrangement uses TRBV6-2 or TRBV6-3 and TRBJ2-1, with D perhaps given as TRBD1 or TRBD2 (5 bases each). The specimen sequenced was blood. The sequence derives from a woman aged 18-29 years with Graves' hyperthyroidism. CDR3 nucleotides: TGTGCCACCGCCCGGGACGGCGGTGGTGAGCAGTTCTTC. Amino acids: CATARDGGGEQFF.